What follows are 30 T cell receptor beta chains derived from one specimen sequenced in a study of response to subunit inactivated influenza vaccine. Each CDR3 protein gets one entry after TCRdb re-called the RT-PCR reads with MiXCR. The sample lists about 520,000 distinct CDR3 sequences, around 7.7% occurring once. The starting material was PBMCs from blood, obtained less than 30 months after vaccination. These receptors were obtained from a man between 50 and 69 years old who received an inactivated influenza vaccine.

This clonotype was seen more than once but under ten times. V usage is TRBV6-5 and J usage is TRBJ2-2; unclear D gene. V dropped 0 bases and J dropped 6 bases, with 11 bases sitting between them. CDR3 length: 15 amino acids. The germline V gene has CDR1 MNHEY and CDR2 SVGAGI. The CDR3 is CASSYSFPKAGELFF. CDR3 sequence (DNA): TGTGCCAGCAGTTACTCGTTTCCGAAGGCCGGGGAGCTGTTTTTT.

This clonotype was seen a handful of times. The rearrangement uses TRBV6-2 or TRBV6-3 and TRBJ2-2; TRBD1 is a possible D gene (8 bases). The germline V gene encodes CDR1 MNHEY and CDR2 SVGEGT. Trimming left V 7 bases short and J 5 bases short, with 23 bases between. This CDR3 is 17 amino acids long. The CDR3 nucleotides read TGTGCCAGCACCCCAATTAAAGGGAGGGACAGGACCGGGGAGCTGTTTTTT. It codes for CASTPIKGRDRTGELFF.

This clonotype was counted a few times. The V gene is TRBV7-8, the J gene TRBJ2-7; 9 bases line up with TRBD1. Trimming cost V 3 bases and J 1 base; bases outside gene matches: 7. In germline, CDR1 is SGHVS, CDR2 FQNEAQ. This CDR3 region has 16 residues. CDR3 bases: TGTGCCAGCAGCTTGCAACAGGGGGCCAAATCCTACGAGCAGTACTTC. Protein sequence: CASSLQQGAKSYEQYF.

This clonotype was counted between two and nine times. This rearrangement joins TRBV20-1 to TRBJ2-1, with 12 nucleotides matching TRBD2. This CDR3 spans 15 amino acids. The germline gives CDR1 DFQATT, CDR2 SNEGSKA (reference sequence). The J segment lost 7 bases and the V segment lost 4 bases, leaving 8 bases of the junction unmatched. CDR3 in DNA: TGCAGTGCTACAGGACTAGCGGGAATGTGGAATGAGCAGTTCTTC. The encoded protein is CSATGLAGMWNEQFF.

This rearrangement joins TRBV27 to TRBJ2-7, with D perhaps given as TRBD1 or TRBD2 (6 bases each). The germline CDR1 and CDR2 sequences are MNHEY and SMNVEV (reference sequence). The CDR3 runs 16 residues. The V gene lost 3 bases and the J gene lost 3 bases, with 18 bases spanning the gap. Here the CDR3 DNA reads TGTGCCAGCAGTTTCAGCCTTTCGGGGGCAAACTACGAGCAGTACTTC. Amino acids: CASSFSLSGANYEQYF.

The chain uses TRBV29-1 and TRBJ1-1, with a weak D call TRBD1 (5 bases). The germline CDR1 and CDR2 sequences are SQVTM and ANQGSEA. V lost 4 bases to trimming and J lost 5 bases, with 17 bases between them. The CDR3 consists of 14 residues. The CDR3 loop is CSVGDSGVGTEAFF. The CDR3 bases are TGCAGCGTTGGGGACTCGGGGGTGGGGACTGAAGCTTTCTTT.

About this clonotype itself: A much larger clone lies a single base off, so this may be a read error. V and J are TRBV3-1 and TRBJ2-5; TRBD2 matches at 11 bases. The CDR3 spans 16 residues. Looked up from germline, CDR1 is LGHDT and CDR2 is YNNKEL (reference sequence). Written as DNA, the CDR3 is TGTGCCAGCAACCCGGGACTAGCGGTGTACCAAGATACCCAGTACTTC. It translates to CASNPGLAVYQDTQYF.

In its sample, this clonotype was seen many times. The rearrangement links TRBV7-9 to TRBJ1-3, with TRBD1 identical over 9 bases. Germline CDR1 is SEHNR and CDR2 is FQNEAQ (reference sequence). This CDR3 is built from 16 residues. Germline trimming cut 5 bases from V and 3 bases from J; bases unmatched to any gene: 8. Written as DNA, the CDR3 is TGTGCCAGCAGCGACCCGGGACAGGGCCATGGAAACACCATATATTTT. It specifies CASSDPGQGHGNTIYF.

The chain uses TRBV4-3 and TRBJ2-1; D may be TRBD2 (6 bases). The CDR3 runs 17 residues. Germline-derived CDR1 and CDR2 are LGHNA and YSLEER. V was pared by 1 base and J by 7 bases, with 20 bases between. Written as DNA, the CDR3 is TGCGCCAGCAGCCAAGCAGTAGCGGACTCTAGTATGAATGAGCAGTTCTTC. This sequence encodes CASSQAVADSSMNEQFF.

Here the CDR3 DNA reads TGTGCCAGCTCACCATCGACAGGCCCTGGAAACACCATATATTTT. Translation: CASSPSTGPGNTIYF. The rearrangement joins TRBV18 to TRBJ1-3; TRBD1 might be the D (6 bases). The V gene lost 2 bases and the J gene lost 2 bases, with 10 bases spanning the gap. The CDR3 is 15 residues long. Germline assignment: CDR1 KGHSH and CDR2 LQKENI.

The chain employs TRBV20-1 and TRBJ2-3, with 13 bases identical to TRBD2. The V gene's germline CDR1 is DFQATT and CDR2 SNEGSKA (reference sequence). The V gene end was trimmed by 5 bases and the J gene end by 4 bases; junction bases not matched to a gene: 6. This CDR3 comprises 15 residues. The CDR3: CSALRTSGSADTQYF. CDR3 bases: TGCAGTGCTCTAAGGACTAGCGGGAGTGCAGATACGCAGTATTTT.

The rearrangement links TRBV15 to TRBJ1-2, with TRBD1 as a possible D gene (5 bases). Germline assignment: CDR1 LNHNV and CDR2 YYDKDF (reference sequence). The CDR3 is 14 residues long. V dropped 1 base and J dropped 5 bases, with 11 bases sitting between them. The DNA for the CDR3 is TGTGCCACCAGCAGAGGTCAACAGGCTTATGGCTACACCTTC. It codes for CATSRGQQAYGYTF.

This clonotype was observed a handful of times. The V call is TRBV5-1, the J call TRBJ2-7; 7 nucleotides line up with TRBD1. V was pared by 0 bases and J by 5 bases, with 5 bases of the junction left unmatched. Looked up from germline, CDR1 is SGHRS and CDR2 is YFSETQ. This CDR3 has 14 amino acids. The CDR3 protein is CASSLGQGLDEQYF. The CDR3 DNA follows: TGCGCCAGCAGCTTGGGACAGGGTCTTGACGAGCAGTACTTC. Full variable domain (rest looked up from reference TRBV5-1 and TRBJ2-7): KAGVTQTPRYLIKTRGQQVTLSCSPISGHRSVSWYQQTPGQGLQFLFEYFSETQRNKGNFPGRFSGRQFSNSRSEMNVSTLELGDSALYLCASSLGQGLDEQYFGPGTRLTVT.

The chain is built from TRBV9 and TRBJ1-2; D is unclear. The CDR3 extends over 11 amino acids. The germline CDR1 and CDR2 sequences are SGDLS and YYNGEE. V was clipped by 6 bases and J by 12 bases, with 15 bases between them. The CDR3, as DNA: TGTGCCAGCAATGAGGCTCCCCCCCACACCTTC. It translates to CASNEAPPHTF.

This clonotype was seen only a few times. The chain links TRBV7-8 to TRBJ1-6, with D uncertain. The CDR3 is 13 amino acids. The germline V and J ends were trimmed by 4 bases and 4 bases, with 5 bases remaining between them. Looked up from germline, CDR1 is SGHVS and CDR2 is FQNEAQ. The CDR3 nucleotides are TGTGCCAGCAGCTCTACGTATAATTCACCCCTCCACTTT. It specifies CASSSTYNSPLHF.

This clonotype was counted only a few times. The chain is built from TRBV20-1 and TRBJ2-1, with unresolved D. Looked up from germline, CDR1 is DFQATT and CDR2 is SNEGSKA (reference sequence). V was pared by 1 base and J by 2 bases, with 6 bases between. The CDR3 consists of 13 residues. CDR3 sequence (DNA): TGCAGTGCTAGAGTTTCCACCTACAATGAGCAGTTCTTC. Translation: CSARVSTYNEQFF.

This clonotype was detected a few times. V is TRBV20-1 and J is TRBJ1-1; a possible D gene is TRBD1 (5 bases). CDR1 is DFQATT, CDR2 SNEGSKA, per germline (reference sequence). The V and J ends lost 2 bases and 1 base respectively, with 11 bases between them. The CDR3 totals 14 residues. Here the CDR3 reads CSARRIRGNTEAFF. The CDR3 DNA reads as TGCAGTGCTAGACGGATAAGGGGGAACACTGAAGCTTTCTTT.

The sample holds many counts of this clonotype. V is TRBV2 and J is TRBJ1-6; the D is unclear. V lost 4 bases, J lost 5 bases, and 15 bases lay in between. The CDR3 is 16 amino acids. Germline assignment: CDR1 SNHLY and CDR2 FYNNEI. The CDR3 nucleotides are TGTGCCAGCAGTGCCTATCTACAGCCCAATAATTCACCCCTCCACTTT. It specifies CASSAYLQPNNSPLHF. Complete variable domain (other parts from reference TRBV2 and TRBJ1-6): EPEVTQTPSHQVTQMGQEVILRCVPISNHLYFYWYRQILGQKVEFLVSFYNNEISEKSEIFDDQFSVERPDGSNFTLKIRSTKLEDSAMYFCASSAYLQPNNSPLHFGNGTRLTVT.

The V and J genes are TRBV20-1 and TRBJ2-5; D gene uncertain. The CDR3 is 17 amino acids. Per germline, CDR1 DFQATT and CDR2 SNEGSKA (reference sequence). Trimming took off 6 bases at V and 3 bases at J, with 26 bases between the two ends. CDR3 DNA sequence: TGCAGTGCCTTTACTCTAATGGGAACAGCTATCGAAGAGACCCAGTACTTC. The encoded protein is CSAFTLMGTAIEETQYF.

This clonotype came up once. The V call is TRBV5-4, the J call TRBJ2-1, with 7 bases lining up with TRBD1. V was clipped by 1 base and J by 8 bases; unmatched bases: 3. In germline, CDR1 is SGHNT, CDR2 YYREEE (reference sequence). This CDR3 comprises 13 residues. In nucleotides, the CDR3 is TGTGCCAGCAGCTTGCCCACAGGGGATGAGCAGTTCTTC. Its translation: CASSLPTGDEQFF.

This clonotype was seen at least ten times. The chain couples TRBV20-1 to TRBJ2-7; D may be TRBD2 (6 bases). The CDR3 runs 13 residues. The germline CDR1 and CDR2 sequences are DFQATT and SNEGSKA (reference sequence). Trimming took 7 bases from V and 4 from J, leaving 17 bases between them. CDR3 sequence reads: CSVAGGGIYEQYF. The CDR3 DNA reads TGCAGTGTCGCGGGTGGGGGGATTTACGAGCAGTACTTC.

This clonotype was detected only a few times. The CDR3 region is CASSRRTSGVQETQYF. CDR3 sequence (DNA): TGTGCCAGCAGCCGTCGGACTAGCGGGGTACAAGAGACCCAGTACTTC. V usage is TRBV7-9 and J usage is TRBJ2-5; the match to TRBD2 covers 12 bases. Trimming removed 5 bases from V and 2 bases from J; junction bases left unmatched: 6. Germline lookup yields CDR1 SEHNR and CDR2 FQNEAQ (reference sequence). This CDR3 is built from 16 residues.

The sample holds a few counts of this clonotype. The J gene is TRBJ2-1, the V gene TRBV28; 7 nucleotides align to TRBD1. The CDR3 spans 14 residues. Germline loops: CDR1 MDHEN, CDR2 SYDVKM. V lost 4 bases and J lost 15; bases outside the gene matches: 15. CDR3 loop: CASSSGTAPSDRFF. The DNA of the CDR3 is TGTGCCAGCAGTTCCGGGACAGCTCCGTCCGATCGGTTCTTC.

This clonotype appeared many times. The CDR3 sequence is CASRVTGSDGYTF. CDR3 bases: TGTGCCAGCAGGGTAACCGGGAGCGATGGCTACACCTTC. This chain connects TRBV2 to TRBJ1-2; no clear D. The V end was cut by 6 bases, the J end by 6 bases, with 14 bases between. The CDR3 runs to 13 residues. The germline gives CDR1 SNHLY, CDR2 FYNNEI.

Many counts were recorded for this clonotype. The chain links TRBV28 to TRBJ2-1; no firm D call. The CDR3 is 11 residues long. Germline V CDR1 and CDR2: MDHEN, SYDVKM. Trimming took 2 bases from V and 10 from J, leaving 6 bases between them. The CDR3 nucleotides are TGTGCCAGCAGTTTAGGCCTAGAGCAGTTCTTC. As protein: CASSLGLEQFF.

This clonotype was counted at least ten times. The chain joins TRBV7-2 to TRBJ2-5, with D perhaps given as TRBD1 or TRBD2 (5 bases each). Germline assignment: CDR1 SGHTA and CDR2 FQGNSA. Trimming stripped 6 bases from V and 1 base from J, with 9 bases between. This CDR3 has 13 residues. CDR3 in amino acids: CASRRGPQETQYF. CDR3 DNA sequence: TGTGCCAGCAGACGGGGACCCCAAGAGACCCAGTACTTC.

This clonotype was found a few times. The chain carries TRBV24-1 and TRBJ2-1, with D possibly TRBD2 on 5 matching bases. V was pared by 9 bases and J by 7 bases, with 9 bases between. Germline-derived CDR1 and CDR2 are KGHDR and SFDVKD. CDR3 length: 11 amino acids. CDR3 sequence (DNA): TGTGCCACCCGGAGAGGGAATGAGCAGTTCTTC. Amino acid sequence: CATRRGNEQFF.

The rearrangement joins TRBV4-1 to TRBJ2-3; D possibly matches TRBD1 or TRBD2 (6 bases each). Germline CDR1 and CDR2: MGHRA and YSYEKL. This CDR3 comprises 14 residues. Between the trimmed V and J ends, which lost 4 bases and 8 bases, there was a span of 16 bases. The CDR3, as DNA: TGCGCCAGCAGCCTGAGGGGGGACCATGCTACGCAGTATTTT. Translated, it gives CASSLRGDHATQYF.

Here the CDR3 reads CASSQGQGDTGELFF. The DNA of the CDR3 is TGTGCCAGCAGCCAGGGACAGGGGGACACCGGGGAGCTGTTTTTT. The chain employs TRBV4-2 and TRBJ2-2; 11 bases agree with TRBD1. J gave up 3 bases and V 3 bases, and 0 bases lay outside the gene matches. The CDR3 loop spans 15 amino acids. Germline V gene data show CDR1 as LGHNA and CDR2 as YNFKEQ.

This clonotype was counted only a few times. The CDR3 DNA is TGTGCCAGCAGCCCAGAGTCCGGAGTGGAGACCCAGTACTTC. Amino acids: CASSPESGVETQYF. The rearrangement uses TRBV7-9 and TRBJ2-5; D call uncertain. Trimming left V 5 bases short and J 5 bases short, with 15 bases between. The length of the CDR3 is 14 residues. The germline V gene encodes CDR1 SEHNR and CDR2 FQNEAQ (reference sequence).